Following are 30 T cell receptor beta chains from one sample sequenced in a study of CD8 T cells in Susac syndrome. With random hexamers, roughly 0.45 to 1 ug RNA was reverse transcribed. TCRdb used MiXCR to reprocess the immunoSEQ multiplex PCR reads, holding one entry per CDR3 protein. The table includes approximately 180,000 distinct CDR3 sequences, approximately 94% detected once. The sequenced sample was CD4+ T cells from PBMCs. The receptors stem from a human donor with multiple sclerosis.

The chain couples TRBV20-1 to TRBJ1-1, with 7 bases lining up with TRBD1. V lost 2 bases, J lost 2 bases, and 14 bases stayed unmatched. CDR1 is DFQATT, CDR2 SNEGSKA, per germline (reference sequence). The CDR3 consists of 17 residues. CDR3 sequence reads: CSARLTGTAGLNTEAFF. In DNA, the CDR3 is TGCAGTGCTAGACTGACCGGGACAGCGGGACTCAACACTGAAGCTTTCTTT.

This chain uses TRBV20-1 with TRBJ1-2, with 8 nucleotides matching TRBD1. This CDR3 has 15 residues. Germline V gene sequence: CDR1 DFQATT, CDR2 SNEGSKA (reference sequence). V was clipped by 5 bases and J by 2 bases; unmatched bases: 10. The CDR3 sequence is CSAGPPGQENYGYTF. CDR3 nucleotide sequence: TGCAGTGCTGGTCCCCCGGGACAGGAAAACTATGGCTACACCTTC.

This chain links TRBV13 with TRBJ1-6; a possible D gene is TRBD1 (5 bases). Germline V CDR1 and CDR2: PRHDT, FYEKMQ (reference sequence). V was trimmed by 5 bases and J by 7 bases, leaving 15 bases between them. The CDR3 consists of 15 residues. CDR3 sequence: CASSPGQISNSPLHF. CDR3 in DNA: TGTGCCAGCAGCCCGGGGCAGATCTCAAATTCACCCCTCCACTTT.

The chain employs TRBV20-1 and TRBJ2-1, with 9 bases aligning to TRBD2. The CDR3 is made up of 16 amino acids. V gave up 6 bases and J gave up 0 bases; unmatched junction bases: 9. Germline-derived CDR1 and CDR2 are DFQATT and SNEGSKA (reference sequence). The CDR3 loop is CSAPTLAGSSYNEQFF. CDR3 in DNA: TGCAGTGCCCCTACCCTAGCGGGATCCTCCTACAATGAGCAGTTCTTC.

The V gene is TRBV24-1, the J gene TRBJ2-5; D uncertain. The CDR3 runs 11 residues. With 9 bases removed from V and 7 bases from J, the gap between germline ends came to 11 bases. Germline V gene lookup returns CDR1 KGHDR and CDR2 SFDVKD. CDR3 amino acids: CATGSAGTQYF. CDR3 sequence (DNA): TGTGCCACCGGCTCTGCAGGGACCCAGTACTTC.

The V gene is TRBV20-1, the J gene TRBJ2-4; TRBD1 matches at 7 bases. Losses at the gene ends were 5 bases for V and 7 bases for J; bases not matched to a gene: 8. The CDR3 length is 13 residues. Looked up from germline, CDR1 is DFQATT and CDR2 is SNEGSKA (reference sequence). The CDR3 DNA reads TGCAGTGCTGTGGGACAGCCAATCAACATTCAGTACTTC. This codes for CSAVGQPINIQYF.

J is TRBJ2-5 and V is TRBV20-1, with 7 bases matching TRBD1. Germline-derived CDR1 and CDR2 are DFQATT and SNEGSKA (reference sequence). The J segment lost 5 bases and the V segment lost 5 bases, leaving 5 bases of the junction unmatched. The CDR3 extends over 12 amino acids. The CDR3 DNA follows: TGCAGTGCTTACGACAGGGCGGAGACCCAGTACTTC. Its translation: CSAYDRAETQYF.

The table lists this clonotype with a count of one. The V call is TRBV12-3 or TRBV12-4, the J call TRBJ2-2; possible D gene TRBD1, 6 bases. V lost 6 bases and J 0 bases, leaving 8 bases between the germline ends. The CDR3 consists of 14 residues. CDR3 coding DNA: TGTGCCAGCAGACGGACAGCGAACACCGGGGAGCTGTTTTTT. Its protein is CASRRTANTGELFF.

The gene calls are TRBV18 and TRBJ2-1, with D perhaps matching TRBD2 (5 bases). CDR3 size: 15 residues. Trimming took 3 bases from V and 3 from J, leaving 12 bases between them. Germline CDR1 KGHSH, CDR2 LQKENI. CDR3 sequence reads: CASSPLRGNYNEQFF. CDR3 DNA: TGTGCCAGCTCACCGCTCCGAGGGAACTACAATGAGCAGTTCTTC.

The CDR3 loop is CAWSAIGETQYF. In DNA form, the CDR3 reads TGTGCCTGGAGTGCTATCGGAGAGACCCAGTACTTC. This sequence joins TRBV30 and TRBJ2-5; D not certain. Germline V lookup: CDR1 GTSNPN, CDR2 SVGIG (reference sequence). The CDR3 length is 12 residues. Trimming left V 1 base short and J 4 bases short, with 7 bases between.

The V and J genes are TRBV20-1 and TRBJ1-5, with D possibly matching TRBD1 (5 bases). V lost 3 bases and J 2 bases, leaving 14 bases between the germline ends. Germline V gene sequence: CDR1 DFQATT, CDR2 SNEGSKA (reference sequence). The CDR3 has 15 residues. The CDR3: CSASWGPGGNQPQHF. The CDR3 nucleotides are TGCAGTGCTAGTTGGGGACCCGGTGGCAATCAGCCCCAGCATTTT.

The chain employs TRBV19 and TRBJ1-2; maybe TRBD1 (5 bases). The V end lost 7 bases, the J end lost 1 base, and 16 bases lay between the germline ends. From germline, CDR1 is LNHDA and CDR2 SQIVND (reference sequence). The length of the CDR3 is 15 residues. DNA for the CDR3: TGTGCCAGTAATGAACCAGGGAGGTTTAACTATGGCTACACCTTC. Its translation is CASNEPGRFNYGYTF.

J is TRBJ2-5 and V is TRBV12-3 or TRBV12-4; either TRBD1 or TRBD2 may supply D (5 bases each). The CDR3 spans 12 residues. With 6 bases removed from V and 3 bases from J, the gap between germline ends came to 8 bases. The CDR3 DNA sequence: TGTGCCAGCAGCCGGGACGAAGAGACCCAGTACTTC. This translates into CASSRDEETQYF.

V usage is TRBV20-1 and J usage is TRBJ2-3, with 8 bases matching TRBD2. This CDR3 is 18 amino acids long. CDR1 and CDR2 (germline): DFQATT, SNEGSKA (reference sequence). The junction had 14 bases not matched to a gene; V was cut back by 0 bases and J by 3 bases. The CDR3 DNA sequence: TGCAGTGCTAGAGATTGGGGCGGGGGGCCCGGATCTACAGATACGCAGTATTTT. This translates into CSARDWGGGPGSTDTQYF.

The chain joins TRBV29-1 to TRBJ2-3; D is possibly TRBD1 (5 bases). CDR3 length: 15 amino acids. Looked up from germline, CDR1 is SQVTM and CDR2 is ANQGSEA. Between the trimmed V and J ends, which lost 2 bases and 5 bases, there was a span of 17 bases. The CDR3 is CSVETPGQEEDTQYF. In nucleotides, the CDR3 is TGCAGCGTTGAAACCCCAGGGCAAGAGGAAGATACGCAGTATTTT.

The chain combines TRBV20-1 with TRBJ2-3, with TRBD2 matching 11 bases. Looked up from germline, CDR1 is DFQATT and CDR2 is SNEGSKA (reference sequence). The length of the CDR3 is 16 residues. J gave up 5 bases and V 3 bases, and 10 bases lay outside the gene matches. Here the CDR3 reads CSASLLAGGPLDTQYF. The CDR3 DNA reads TGCAGTGCTAGCCTCTTAGCGGGGGGGCCCTTAGATACGCAGTATTTT.

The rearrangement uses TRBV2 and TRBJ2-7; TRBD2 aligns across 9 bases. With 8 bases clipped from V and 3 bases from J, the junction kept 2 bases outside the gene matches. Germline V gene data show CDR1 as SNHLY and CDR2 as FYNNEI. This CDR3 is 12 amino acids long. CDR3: CASALAGYEQYF. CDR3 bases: TGTGCCAGCGCACTAGCGGGCTACGAGCAGTACTTC. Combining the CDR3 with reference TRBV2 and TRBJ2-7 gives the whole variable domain EPEVTQTPSHQVTQMGQEVILRCVPISNHLYFYWYRQILGQKVEFLVSFYNNEISEKSEIFDDQFSVERPDGSNFTLKIRSTKLEDSAMYFCASALAGYEQYFGPGTRLTVT.

This chain's CDR3 is CASRWTGSNSPLHF. The CDR3 DNA reads TGTGCCAGCAGATGGACAGGGTCTAATTCACCCCTCCACTTT. The gene calls are TRBV7-2 and TRBJ1-6; TRBD1 aligns across 8 bases. V lost 6 bases to trimming and J lost 6 bases; unmatched junction nucleotides: 4. Germline V CDR1 and CDR2: SGHTA, FQGNSA. This CDR3 has 14 amino acids.

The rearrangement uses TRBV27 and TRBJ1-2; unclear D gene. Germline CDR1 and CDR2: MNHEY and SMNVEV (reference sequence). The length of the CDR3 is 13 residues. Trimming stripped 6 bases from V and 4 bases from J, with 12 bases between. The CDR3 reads CASRKGGSYGYTF. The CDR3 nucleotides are TGTGCCAGCAGAAAAGGCGGGAGCTATGGCTACACCTTC.

In nucleotides, the CDR3 is TGCAGTGCTCCTTACCCTGACCTAGAATCACCCCTCCACTTT. Residues: CSAPYPDLESPLHF. The chain carries TRBV20-1 and TRBJ1-6; D gene ambiguous. V was clipped by 5 bases and J by 10 bases, with 18 bases between them. CDR1 and CDR2 from the germline V gene are DFQATT and SNEGSKA (reference sequence). CDR3 length equals 14 residues.

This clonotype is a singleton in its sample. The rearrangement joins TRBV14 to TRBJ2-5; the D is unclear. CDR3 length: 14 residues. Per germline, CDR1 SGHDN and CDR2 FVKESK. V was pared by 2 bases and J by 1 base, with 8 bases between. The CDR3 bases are TGTGCCAGCAGCCAATGGGCCGGCCAAGAGACCCAGTACTTC. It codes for CASSQWAGQETQYF.

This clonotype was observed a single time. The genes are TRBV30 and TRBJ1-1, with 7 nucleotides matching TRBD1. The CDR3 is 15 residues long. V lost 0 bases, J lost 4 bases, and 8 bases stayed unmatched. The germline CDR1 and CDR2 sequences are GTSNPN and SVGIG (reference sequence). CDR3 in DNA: TGTGCCTGGAGTGTAATGAGACAGGGCACCACTGAAGCTTTCTTT. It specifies CAWSVMRQGTTEAFF.

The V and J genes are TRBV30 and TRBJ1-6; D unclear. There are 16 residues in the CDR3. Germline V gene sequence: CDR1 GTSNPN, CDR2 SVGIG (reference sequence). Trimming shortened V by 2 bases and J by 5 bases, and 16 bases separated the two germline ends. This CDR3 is CAWSRLLWTDNSPLHF. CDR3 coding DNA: TGTGCCTGGAGTAGGTTATTGTGGACCGATAATTCACCCCTCCACTTT.

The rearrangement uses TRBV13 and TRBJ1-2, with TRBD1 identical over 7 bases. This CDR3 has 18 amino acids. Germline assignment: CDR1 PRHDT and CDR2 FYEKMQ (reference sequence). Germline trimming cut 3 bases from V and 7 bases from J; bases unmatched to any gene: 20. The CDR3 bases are TGTGCCAGCAGCTTTAGACAGGGAAGATCGCCCCTAGGGGGTGGCTACACCTTC. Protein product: CASSFRQGRSPLGGGYTF.

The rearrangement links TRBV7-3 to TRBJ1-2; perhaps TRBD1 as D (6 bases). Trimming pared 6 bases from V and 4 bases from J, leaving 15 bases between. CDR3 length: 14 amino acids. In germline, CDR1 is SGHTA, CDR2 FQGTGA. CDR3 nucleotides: TGTGCCAGCAGTAGCCAGAGGGGGGCCTATGGCTACACCTTC. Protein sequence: CASSSQRGAYGYTF.

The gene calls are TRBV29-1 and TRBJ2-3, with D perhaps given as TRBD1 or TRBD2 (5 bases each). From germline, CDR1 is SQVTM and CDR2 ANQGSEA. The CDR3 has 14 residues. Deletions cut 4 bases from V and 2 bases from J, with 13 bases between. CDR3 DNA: TGCAGCGTTGGTGGGACCGTACACACAGATACGCAGTATTTT. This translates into CSVGGTVHTDTQYF.

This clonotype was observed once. The CDR3 here is CASSQRANQPQHF. The DNA of the CDR3 is TGTGCCAGCAGCCAACGGGCTAATCAGCCCCAGCATTTT. This rearrangement joins TRBV3-1 to TRBJ1-5; the D is unclear. Germline CDR1 is LGHDT and CDR2 is YNNKEL (reference sequence). There are 13 residues in the CDR3. The V end was cut by 2 bases, the J end by 4 bases, with 6 bases between. Combining the CDR3 with reference TRBV3-1 and TRBJ1-5 gives the whole variable domain DTAVSQTPKYLVTQMGNDKSIKCEQNLGHDTMYWYKQDSKKFLKIMFSYNNKELIINETVPNRFSPKSPDKAHLNLHINSLELGDSAVYFCASSQRANQPQHFGDGTRLSIL.

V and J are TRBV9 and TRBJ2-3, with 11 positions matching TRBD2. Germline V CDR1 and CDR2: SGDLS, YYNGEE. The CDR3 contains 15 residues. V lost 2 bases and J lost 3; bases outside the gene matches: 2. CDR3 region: CASSVSGGATDTQYF. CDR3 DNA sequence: TGTGCCAGCAGCGTTAGCGGGGGGGCAACAGATACGCAGTATTTT.

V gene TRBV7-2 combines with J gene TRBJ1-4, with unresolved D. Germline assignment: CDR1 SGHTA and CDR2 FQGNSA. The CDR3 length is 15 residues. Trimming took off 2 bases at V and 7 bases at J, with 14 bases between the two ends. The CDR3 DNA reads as TGTGCCAGCAGCTTATGGGTGGCGGTGGGTGAAAAACTGTTTTTT. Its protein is CASSLWVAVGEKLFF.

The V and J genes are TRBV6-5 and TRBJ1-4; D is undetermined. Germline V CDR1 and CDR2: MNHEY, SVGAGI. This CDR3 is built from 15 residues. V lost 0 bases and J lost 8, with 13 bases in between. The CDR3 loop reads CASSYSNARAEKLFF. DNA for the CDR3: TGTGCCAGCAGTTACTCCAACGCGAGGGCGGAAAAACTGTTTTTT.